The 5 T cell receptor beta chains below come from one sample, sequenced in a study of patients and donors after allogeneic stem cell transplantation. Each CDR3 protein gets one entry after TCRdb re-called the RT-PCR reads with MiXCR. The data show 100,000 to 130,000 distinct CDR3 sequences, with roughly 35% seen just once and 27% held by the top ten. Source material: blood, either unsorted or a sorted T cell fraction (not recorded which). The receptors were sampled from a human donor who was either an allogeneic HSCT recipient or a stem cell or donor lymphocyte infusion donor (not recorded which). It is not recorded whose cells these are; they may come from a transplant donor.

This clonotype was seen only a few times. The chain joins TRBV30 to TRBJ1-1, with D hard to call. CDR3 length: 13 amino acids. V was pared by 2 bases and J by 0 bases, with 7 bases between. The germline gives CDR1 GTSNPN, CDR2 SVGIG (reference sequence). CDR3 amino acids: CAWSLAMNTEAFF. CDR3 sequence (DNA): TGTGCCTGGAGTTTGGCTATGAACACTGAAGCTTTCTTT.

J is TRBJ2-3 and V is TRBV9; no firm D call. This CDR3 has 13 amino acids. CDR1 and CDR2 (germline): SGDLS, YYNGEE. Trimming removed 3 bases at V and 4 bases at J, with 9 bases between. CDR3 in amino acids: CASSASLADTQYF. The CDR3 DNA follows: TGTGCCAGCAGCGCCAGCTTGGCAGATACGCAGTATTTT.

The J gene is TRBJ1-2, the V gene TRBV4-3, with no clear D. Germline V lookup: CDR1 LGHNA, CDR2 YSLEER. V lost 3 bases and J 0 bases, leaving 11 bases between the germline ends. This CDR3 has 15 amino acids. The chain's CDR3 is CASSHGRVPNYGYTF. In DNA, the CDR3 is TGCGCCAGCAGCCACGGTAGAGTGCCTAACTATGGCTACACCTTC.

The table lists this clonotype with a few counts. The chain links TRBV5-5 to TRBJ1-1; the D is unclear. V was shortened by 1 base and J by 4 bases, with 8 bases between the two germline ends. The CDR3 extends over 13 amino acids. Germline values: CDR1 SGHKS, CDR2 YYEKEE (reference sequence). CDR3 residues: CASSLLWGTEAFF. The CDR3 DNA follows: TGTGCCAGCAGCTTGCTCTGGGGCACTGAAGCTTTCTTT.

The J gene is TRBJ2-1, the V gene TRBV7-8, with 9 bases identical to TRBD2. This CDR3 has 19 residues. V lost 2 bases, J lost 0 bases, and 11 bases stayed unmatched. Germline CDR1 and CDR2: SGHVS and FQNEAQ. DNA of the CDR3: TGTGCCAGCAGCTTAACAAGGATAACTAGCGGGTCCTCCTACAATGAGCAGTTCTTC. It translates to CASSLTRITSGSSYNEQFF.